This T cell receptor (beta chain) comes out of a study of OX40 agonist ivuxolimab in advanced cancers. Study information: Ivuxolimab was delivered to patients intravenously every 2 weeks at doses spanning 0.01 to 10 mg/kg. Having had anti-PD-1, anti-PD-L1 or anti-CTLA-4 therapy before was allowed, and roughly 40% had some. With a range of roughly 20 to 80, age averaged roughly 60 years, and approximately 83% were male.

Remarks on this clone: The antigen remains undetermined.

Profiling relied on immunoSEQ multiplex PCR, and the TCRdb table lists in-frame clones only, not all of them. The sample includes more than 45,000 clones, 85% to 90% of them seen just once. This CDR3 has 15 amino acids. CDR1 and CDR2 (germline): LNHDA, SQIVND (reference sequence). V was trimmed by 2 bases and J by 6 bases, leaving 13 bases between them. Broader study findings: Among patients with partial responses at 0.1-3.0 mg/kg, clonal expansion was among the lowest.

The sequence came from an adult with an advanced solid tumor such as melanoma, head and neck, liver or kidney cancer. The chain is built from TRBV19 and TRBJ2-2; unclear D gene. This material consisted of CD4+ or CD8+ T cells sorted from blood, taken in a trial of the OX40 agonist ivuxolimab. CDR3 residues: CASSIPPKGAGELFF. The CDR3 DNA reads as TGTGCCAGTAGTATACCCCCTAAAGGTGCCGGGGAGCTGTTTTTT.